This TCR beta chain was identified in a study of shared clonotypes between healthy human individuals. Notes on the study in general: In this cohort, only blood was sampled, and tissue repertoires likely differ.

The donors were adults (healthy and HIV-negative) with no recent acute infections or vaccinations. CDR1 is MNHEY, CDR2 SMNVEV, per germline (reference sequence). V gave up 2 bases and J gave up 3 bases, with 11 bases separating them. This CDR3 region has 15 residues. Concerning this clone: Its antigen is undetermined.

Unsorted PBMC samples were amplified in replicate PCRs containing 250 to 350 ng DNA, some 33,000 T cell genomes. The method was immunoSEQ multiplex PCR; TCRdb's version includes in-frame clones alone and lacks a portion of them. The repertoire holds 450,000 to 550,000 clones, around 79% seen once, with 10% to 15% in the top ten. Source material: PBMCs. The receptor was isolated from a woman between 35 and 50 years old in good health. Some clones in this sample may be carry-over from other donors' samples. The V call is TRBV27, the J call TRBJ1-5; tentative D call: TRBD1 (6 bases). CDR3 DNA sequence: TGTGCCAGCAGTTTAGATGGACAGACCAATCAGCCCCAGCATTTT. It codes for CASSLDGQTNQPQHF.